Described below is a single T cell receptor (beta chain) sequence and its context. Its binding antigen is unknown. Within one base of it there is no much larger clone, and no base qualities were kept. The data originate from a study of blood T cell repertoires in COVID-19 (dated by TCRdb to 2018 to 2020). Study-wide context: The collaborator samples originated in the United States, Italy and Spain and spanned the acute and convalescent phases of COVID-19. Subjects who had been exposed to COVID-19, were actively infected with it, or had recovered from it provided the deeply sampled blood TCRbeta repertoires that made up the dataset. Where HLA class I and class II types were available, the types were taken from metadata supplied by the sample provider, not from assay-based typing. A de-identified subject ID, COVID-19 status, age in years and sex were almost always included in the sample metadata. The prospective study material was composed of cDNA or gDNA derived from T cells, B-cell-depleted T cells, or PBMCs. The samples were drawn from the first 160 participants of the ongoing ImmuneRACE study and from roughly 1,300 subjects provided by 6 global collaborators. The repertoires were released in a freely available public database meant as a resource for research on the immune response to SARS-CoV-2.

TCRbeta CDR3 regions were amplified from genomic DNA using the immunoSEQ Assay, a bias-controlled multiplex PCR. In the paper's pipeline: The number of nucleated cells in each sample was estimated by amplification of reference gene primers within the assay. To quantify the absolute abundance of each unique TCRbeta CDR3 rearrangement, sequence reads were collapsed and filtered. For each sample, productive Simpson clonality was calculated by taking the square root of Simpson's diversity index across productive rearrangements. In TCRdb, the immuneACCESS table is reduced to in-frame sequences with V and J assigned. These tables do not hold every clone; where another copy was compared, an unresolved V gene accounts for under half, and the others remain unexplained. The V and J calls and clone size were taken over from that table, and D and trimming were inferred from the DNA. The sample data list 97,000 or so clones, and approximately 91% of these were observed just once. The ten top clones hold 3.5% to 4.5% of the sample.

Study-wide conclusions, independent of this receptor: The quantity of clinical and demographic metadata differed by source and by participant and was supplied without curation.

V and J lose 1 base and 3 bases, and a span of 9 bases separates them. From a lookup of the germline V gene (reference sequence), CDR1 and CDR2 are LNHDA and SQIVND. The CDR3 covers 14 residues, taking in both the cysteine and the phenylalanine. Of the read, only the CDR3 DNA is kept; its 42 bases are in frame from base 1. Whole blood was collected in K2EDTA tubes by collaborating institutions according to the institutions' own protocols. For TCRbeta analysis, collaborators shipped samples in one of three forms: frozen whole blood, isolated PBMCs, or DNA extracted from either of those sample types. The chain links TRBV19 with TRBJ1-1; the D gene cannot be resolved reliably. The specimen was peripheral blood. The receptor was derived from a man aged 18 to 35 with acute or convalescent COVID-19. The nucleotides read TGTGCCAGTAGTATAGTACCAGGCCACACTGAAGCTTTCTTT. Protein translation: CASSIVPGHTEAFF.